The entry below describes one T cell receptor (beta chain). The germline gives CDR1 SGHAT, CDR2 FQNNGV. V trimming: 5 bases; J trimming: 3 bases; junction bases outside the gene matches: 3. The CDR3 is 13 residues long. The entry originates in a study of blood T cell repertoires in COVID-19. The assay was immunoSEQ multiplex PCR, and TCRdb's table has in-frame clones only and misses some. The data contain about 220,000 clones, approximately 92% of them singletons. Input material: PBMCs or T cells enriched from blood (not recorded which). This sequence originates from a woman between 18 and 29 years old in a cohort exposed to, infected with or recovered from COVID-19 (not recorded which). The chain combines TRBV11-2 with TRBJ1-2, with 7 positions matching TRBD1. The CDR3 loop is CASSHGTDYGYTF. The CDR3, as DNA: TGTGCCAGCAGCCACGGGACAGACTATGGCTACACCTTC. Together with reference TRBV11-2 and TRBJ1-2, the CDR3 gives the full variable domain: EAGVAQSPRYKIIEKRQSVAFWCNPISGHATLYWYQQILGQGPKLLIQFQNNGVVDDSQLPKDRFSAERLKGVDSTLKIQPAKLEDSAVYLCASSHGTDYGYTFGSGTRLTVV.